A selection of T cell receptor beta chains follows, all from one sample in a study of shared clonotypes between healthy human individuals. Clones were sequenced by immunoSEQ multiplex PCR, and TCRdb holds only the in-frame ones, with some missing. The table lists roughly 2,000,000 clones, about 93% of them singletons, with over 1.5% in the top ten. The sequenced sample was naive CD8+ T cells from PBMCs. Every receptor here comes from a young man in good health. Some clones in this sample may be carry-over from other donors' samples. Both conserved end residues are part of each CDR3. Fields, in order: CDR3 protein, CDR3 DNA, J gene, V gene, clone size, D gene, CDR3 length. The D gene is left open where the match is weak. Expanded clones get a size class; other rows say once, few or many, or leave the size out.

CDR3 protein: CASSLDSVPSYEQYF
CDR3 DNA: TGTGCCAGCAGTTTGGACAGTGTTCCTTCCTACGAGCAGTACTTC
J gene: TRBJ2-7
V gene: TRBV28
clone size: .
D gene: .
CDR3 length: 15

CDR3 protein: CASSVATGYNEQFF
CDR3 DNA: TGTGCCAGCAGCGTAGCGACAGGGTACAATGAGCAGTTCTTC
J gene: TRBJ2-1
V gene: TRBV9
clone size: once
D gene: TRBD1
CDR3 length: 14

CDR3 protein: CASSLPLQGIEDNEQFF
CDR3 DNA: TGTGCCAGCAGCTTACCCCTCCAGGGAATTGAGGACAATGAGCAGTTCTTC
J gene: TRBJ2-1
V gene: TRBV7-9
clone size: .
D gene: .
CDR3 length: 17

CDR3 protein: CASSEWRGTYEQYF
CDR3 DNA: TGTGCCAGCAGTGAGTGGCGGGGGACCTACGAGCAGTACTTC
J gene: TRBJ2-7
V gene: TRBV2
clone size: .
D gene: TRBD2
CDR3 length: 14

CDR3 protein: CASSPTGTNTGELFF
CDR3 DNA: TGTGCCAGCAGCCCGACAGGAACGAACACCGGGGAACTGTTTTTT
J gene: TRBJ2-2
V gene: TRBV7-9
clone size: .
D gene: .
CDR3 length: 15

CDR3 protein: CAISESGIDYYGYTF
CDR3 DNA: TGTGCCATCAGTGAGTCGGGGATAGATTACTATGGCTACACCTTC
J gene: TRBJ1-2
V gene: TRBV10-3
clone size: .
D gene: .
CDR3 length: 15

CDR3 protein: CASAVGTYNEQFF
CDR3 DNA: TGTGCCAGTGCCGTCGGGACCTACAATGAGCAGTTCTTC
J gene: TRBJ2-1
V gene: TRBV19
clone size: .
D gene: .
CDR3 length: 13

CDR3 protein: CASSQEGTSGMEQYF
CDR3 DNA: TGCGCCAGCAGCCAAGAGGGGACTAGCGGCATGGAGCAGTACTTC
J gene: TRBJ2-5
V gene: TRBV4-1
clone size: .
D gene: TRBD2
CDR3 length: 15

CDR3 protein: CASRPGQGDVDTQYF
CDR3 DNA: TGTGCCAGTAGACCGGGACAGGGGGATGTAGATACGCAGTATTTT
J gene: TRBJ2-3
V gene: TRBV19
clone size: .
D gene: TRBD1
CDR3 length: 15

CDR3 protein: CASSPTRGYNEQFF
CDR3 DNA: TGTGCCAGCAGTCCTACGAGGGGATACAATGAGCAGTTCTTC
J gene: TRBJ2-1
V gene: TRBV27
clone size: .
D gene: .
CDR3 length: 14

CDR3 protein: CASSQDYPETLNTEAFF
CDR3 DNA: TGCGCCAGCAGCCAAGATTATCCAGAGACCTTGAACACTGAAGCTTTCTTT
J gene: TRBJ1-1
V gene: TRBV4-1
clone size: .
D gene: .
CDR3 length: 17

CDR3 protein: CASSLASQGARTQYF
CDR3 DNA: TGTGCCAGCAGCTTAGCCTCACAGGGGGCGAGGACCCAGTACTTC
J gene: TRBJ2-5
V gene: TRBV7-2
clone size: .
D gene: TRBD1
CDR3 length: 15

CDR3 protein: CASSPAKGTGEAGYTF
CDR3 DNA: TGTGCCAGCAGCCCGGCTAAAGGGACAGGGGAGGCTGGCTACACCTTC
J gene: TRBJ1-2
V gene: TRBV7-9
clone size: .
D gene: TRBD1
CDR3 length: 16

CDR3 protein: CASSELRLAGDGEQYF
CDR3 DNA: TGTGCCAGCAGTGAACTACGACTAGCGGGAGATGGGGAGCAGTACTTC
J gene: TRBJ2-7
V gene: TRBV2
clone size: .
D gene: TRBD2
CDR3 length: 16

CDR3 protein: CASSPRTSSYNEQFF
CDR3 DNA: TGTGCCAGCAGCCCCCGGACGAGCTCCTACAATGAGCAGTTCTTC
J gene: TRBJ2-1
V gene: TRBV6-5
clone size: .
D gene: .
CDR3 length: 15

CDR3 protein: CASNPGQGEGEQYF
CDR3 DNA: TGTGCCAGCAATCCGGGACAGGGGGAAGGCGAGCAGTACTTC
J gene: TRBJ2-7
V gene: TRBV27
clone size: .
D gene: TRBD1
CDR3 length: 14

CDR3 protein: CASSLAQGADGYTF
CDR3 DNA: TGTGCCAGCAGCTTAGCCCAGGGGGCTGATGGCTACACCTTC
J gene: TRBJ1-2
V gene: TRBV7-9
clone size: .
D gene: TRBD1
CDR3 length: 14

CDR3 protein: CASSTGFEAFF
CDR3 DNA: TGTGCCAGCAGTACCGGGTTTGAAGCTTTCTTT
J gene: TRBJ1-1
V gene: TRBV27
clone size: .
D gene: .
CDR3 length: 11

CDR3 protein: CASSLGTSGRASAKNIQYF
CDR3 DNA: TGTGCCAGCAGCTTAGGGACTAGCGGGAGGGCCTCGGCCAAAAACATTCAGTACTTC
J gene: TRBJ2-4
V gene: TRBV11-2
clone size: .
D gene: TRBD2
CDR3 length: 19

CDR3 protein: CASSSRGGELFF
CDR3 DNA: TGTGCCAGCAGTTCTAGGGGCGGGGAGCTGTTTTTT
J gene: TRBJ2-2
V gene: TRBV27
clone size: .
D gene: .
CDR3 length: 12

CDR3 protein: CASSYRQFNEKLFF
CDR3 DNA: TGTGCCAGCAGTTACCGACAGTTTAATGAAAAACTGTTTTTT
J gene: TRBJ1-4
V gene: TRBV6-5
clone size: few
D gene: .
CDR3 length: 14

CDR3 protein: CASSLAPGHNTGELFF
CDR3 DNA: TGTGCCAGCAGCTTAGCCCCGGGACATAACACCGGGGAGCTGTTTTTT
J gene: TRBJ2-2
V gene: TRBV7-6
clone size: .
D gene: .
CDR3 length: 16

CDR3 protein: CASSQGGTEQEQYF
CDR3 DNA: TGCGCCAGCAGCCAAGGCGGGACTGAACAAGAGCAGTACTTC
J gene: TRBJ2-7
V gene: TRBV4-1
clone size: .
D gene: .
CDR3 length: 14

CDR3 protein: CASSLAVTSGSRGTGELFF
CDR3 DNA: TGTGCCAGCAGCTTAGCGGTCACTAGCGGGAGTCGGGGCACCGGGGAGCTGTTTTTT
J gene: TRBJ2-2
V gene: TRBV7-2
clone size: .
D gene: TRBD2
CDR3 length: 19

CDR3 protein: CASSPTSRDGYNEQFF
CDR3 DNA: TGTGCCAGCAGCCCCACTTCGAGGGACGGGTACAATGAGCAGTTCTTC
J gene: TRBJ2-1
V gene: TRBV9
clone size: .
D gene: .
CDR3 length: 16

CDR3 protein: CSVPRVSTDTQYF
CDR3 DNA: TGCAGCGTCCCCCGCGTTAGCACAGATACGCAGTATTTT
J gene: TRBJ2-3
V gene: TRBV29-1
clone size: once
D gene: .
CDR3 length: 13

CDR3 protein: CASSLEGGNEKLFF
CDR3 DNA: TGTGCCAGCAGCTTGGAAGGGGGGAATGAAAAACTGTTTTTT
J gene: TRBJ1-4
V gene: TRBV5-8
clone size: .
D gene: .
CDR3 length: 14

CDR3 protein: CASSALAPSTDTQYF
CDR3 DNA: TGTGCCAGCAGTGCCCTAGCGCCTAGCACAGATACGCAGTATTTT
J gene: TRBJ2-3
V gene: TRBV6-1
clone size: .
D gene: .
CDR3 length: 15

CDR3 protein: CASSPEGASGYEQYF
CDR3 DNA: TGTGCCAGCAGCCCCGAGGGCGCTAGTGGTTACGAGCAGTACTTC
J gene: TRBJ2-7
V gene: TRBV5-4
clone size: once
D gene: .
CDR3 length: 15

CDR3 protein: CASSGGQGHSPLHF
CDR3 DNA: TGTGCCAGCAGTGGGGGACAGGGCCATTCACCCCTCCACTTT
J gene: TRBJ1-6
V gene: TRBV27
clone size: .
D gene: TRBD1
CDR3 length: 14

CDR3 protein: CASSFDRVSAFF
CDR3 DNA: TGTGCCAGCAGTTTCGACAGGGTTTCGGCTTTCTTT
J gene: TRBJ1-1
V gene: TRBV28
clone size: once
D gene: TRBD1
CDR3 length: 12

CDR3 protein: CASSLARGDRGYTEAFF
CDR3 DNA: TGTGCCAGCAGTTTAGCTCGCGGCGACAGGGGGTATACTGAAGCTTTCTTT
J gene: TRBJ1-1
V gene: TRBV27
clone size: .
D gene: TRBD1
CDR3 length: 17

CDR3 protein: CASSQLVASSSYNEQFF
CDR3 DNA: TGCGCCAGCAGCCAGCTAGTGGCCTCTAGCTCCTACAATGAGCAGTTCTTC
J gene: TRBJ2-1
V gene: TRBV4-1
clone size: .
D gene: .
CDR3 length: 17

CDR3 protein: CASSLRQGTEAFF
CDR3 DNA: TGTGCCAGCAGTCTCCGGCAGGGCACTGAAGCTTTCTTT
J gene: TRBJ1-1
V gene: TRBV25-1
clone size: .
D gene: .
CDR3 length: 13

CDR3 protein: CASSILVAGTGELFF
CDR3 DNA: TGTGCCAGTAGTATTCTCGTCGCGGGTACCGGGGAGCTGTTTTTT
J gene: TRBJ2-2
V gene: TRBV19
clone size: .
D gene: .
CDR3 length: 15

CDR3 protein: CASSARGGGRALTDTQYF
CDR3 DNA: TGTGCCAGCAGCGCCCGGGGGGGCGGGAGGGCCCTCACAGATACGCAGTATTTT
J gene: TRBJ2-3
V gene: TRBV9
clone size: .
D gene: TRBD2
CDR3 length: 18